The 16 T cell receptor beta chains below come from one sample, sequenced in a study of beta chain features in type 1 diabetes. Study results and limitations: Shortening of TCRB CDR3s, moderate but significant, appeared in all four CD4+ subsets of Type 1 diabetes patients.

These receptors' antigens are unknown. What was sequenced were expressed TCRB transcripts, since all of the isolated RNA had been reverse transcribed. Using immunoSEQ multiplex PCR, the repertoire was profiled, and TCRdb retains in-frame clones only, with some absent. The sample has 250,000 or so clones; roughly 20% are singletons. The sequencing sample was made of naive CD4+ T cells from blood. These receptor sequences come from a woman in her thirties or forties with type 1 diabetes.

The chain joins TRBV30 to TRBJ2-3; maybe TRBD2 (5 bases). V was pared by 6 bases and J by 0 bases, with 13 bases between. CDR3 length equals 14 residues. CDR1 is GTSNPN and CDR2 is SVGIG in the germline V gene (reference sequence). The CDR3 is CACQTRPSTDTQYF. The CDR3 DNA follows: TGTGCCTGCCAAACTAGACCTAGCACAGATACGCAGTATTTT.

CDR3: CASSWTGDNQPQHF. DNA for the CDR3: TGTGCCAGCAGCTGGACAGGGGATAATCAGCCCCAGCATTTT. The J gene is TRBJ1-5, the V gene TRBV5-8; 9 nucleotides match TRBD1. This CDR3 has 14 amino acids. V gave up 3 bases and J gave up 4 bases; unmatched junction bases: 2. Germline values: CDR1 SGHTS, CDR2 YDEGEE. Variable domain in full (rest from reference TRBV5-8 and TRBJ1-5): EAGVTQSPTHLIKTRGQQATLRCSPISGHTSVYWYQQALGLGLQFLLWYDEGEERNRGNFPPRFSGRQFPNYSSELNVNALELEDSALYLCASSWTGDNQPQHFGDGTRLSIL.

This clone occurred a few times. The chain has TRBV27 and TRBJ2-6; D is ambiguous. Between the trimmed V and J ends, which lost 6 bases and 0 bases, there was a span of 9 bases. The germline V gene encodes CDR1 MNHEY and CDR2 SMNVEV (reference sequence). This CDR3 is built from 15 residues. Here the CDR3 DNA reads TGTGCCAGCAGGATAGTGAGCTCTGGGGCCAACGTCCTGACTTTC. This gives the protein CASRIVSSGANVLTF.

This clone was counted a few times. The chain joins TRBV5-4 to TRBJ1-1, with 10 bases fitting TRBD1. The CDR3 covers 17 residues. From germline, CDR1 is SGHNT and CDR2 YYREEE (reference sequence). J was trimmed by 1 base and V by 0 bases; bases with no gene match: 6. CDR3 bases: TGTGCCAGCAGCTTGGCCCCCGGGACAGGGGCGAACACTGAAGCTTTCTTT. Its translation is CASSLAPGTGANTEAFF.

This clone was seen a handful of times. The chain joins TRBV5-6 to TRBJ1-6; 7 bases match TRBD1. Germline-derived CDR1 and CDR2 are SGHDT and YYEEEE. V shed 2 bases, J shed 11 bases, and the junction held 16 bases outside the gene matches. This CDR3 spans 17 amino acids. CDR3 region: CASSFLPTGEGAAPLHF. CDR3 nucleotide sequence: TGTGCCAGCAGCTTCCTTCCTACAGGGGAAGGCGCGGCACCCCTCCACTTT. Full variable domain (missing parts from reference TRBV5-6 and TRBJ1-6): DAGVTQSPTHLIKTRGQQVTLRCSPKSGHDTVSWYQQALGQGPQFIFQYYEEEERQRGNFPDRFSGHQFPNYSSELNVNALLLGDSALYLCASSFLPTGEGAAPLHFGNGTRLTVT.

This chain joins TRBV19 and TRBJ1-5; TRBD1 might be the D (5 bases). Germline V CDR1 and CDR2: LNHDA, SQIVND (reference sequence). V was cut by 7 bases and J by 1 base, with 14 bases left in between. The CDR3 runs 15 residues. CDR3 sequence (DNA): TGTGCCAGTACGATGGGGGGATTCAGCAATCAGCCCCAGCATTTT. It translates to CASTMGGFSNQPQHF.

The chain uses TRBV4-1 and TRBJ1-2; possible D gene TRBD1, 5 bases. V was clipped by 0 bases and J by 4 bases, with 6 bases between them. Germline CDR1 MGHRA, CDR2 YSYEKL. This CDR3 is 13 amino acids long. The CDR3 DNA is TGCGCCAGCAGCCAAGACGGGGGCTATGGCTACACCTTC. Its translation: CASSQDGGYGYTF.

V and J are TRBV5-1 and TRBJ1-5; 7 bases match TRBD1. Germline V CDR1 and CDR2: SGHRS, YFSETQ. V lost 4 bases, J lost 3 bases, and 4 bases stayed unmatched. The CDR3 contains 14 residues. CDR3 residues: CASSPTGNNQPQHF. The CDR3 DNA sequence: TGCGCCAGCAGCCCGACAGGGAACAATCAGCCCCAGCATTTT.

The chain couples TRBV7-2 to TRBJ1-1, with D perhaps matching TRBD1 (5 bases). Germline V gene data show CDR1 as SGHTA and CDR2 as FQGNSA. Trimming pared 4 bases from V and 3 bases from J, leaving 9 bases between. The CDR3 loop spans 13 amino acids. CDR3 loop: CASSWGWDTEAFF. In nucleotides, the CDR3 is TGTGCCAGCAGCTGGGGCTGGGACACTGAAGCTTTCTTT.

This rearrangement joins TRBV5-1 to TRBJ2-3, with a weak D call TRBD2 (6 bases). V was trimmed by 2 bases and J by 6 bases, leaving 13 bases between them. CDR1 and CDR2 (germline): SGHRS, YFSETQ. The CDR3 runs to 14 residues. The CDR3 coding sequence is TGCGCCAGCAGCTTTGAAGGCGGAGGGGATACGCAGTATTTT. Its translation is CASSFEGGGDTQYF.

This clone has more than one count but fewer than ten. The J gene is TRBJ2-3, the V gene TRBV5-6; unclear D gene. The V and J ends lost 0 bases and 2 bases respectively, with 4 bases between them. Looked up from germline, CDR1 is SGHDT and CDR2 is YYEEEE. This CDR3 contains 13 residues. The CDR3 is CASSLDTTDTQYF. CDR3 in DNA: TGTGCCAGCAGCTTGGACACCACAGATACGCAGTATTTT.

This clone was counted between two and nine times. CDR3 region: CASSFGTSGTETQYF. The CDR3 DNA follows: TGCGCCAGCAGCTTCGGGACTAGCGGGACGGAGACCCAGTACTTC. This chain links TRBV4-1 with TRBJ2-5, with 13 bases aligning to TRBD2. CDR3 length: 15 amino acids. The trim removed 5 bases at V and 5 bases at J, leaving 5 bases unmatched. Germline V gene sequence: CDR1 MGHRA, CDR2 YSYEKL.

The table lists this clone with a few counts. Here the CDR3 reads CASSHPRRDQNTEAFF. The CDR3 DNA reads as TGCGCCAGCAGCCATCCCCGGCGGGACCAAAACACTGAAGCTTTCTTT. This rearrangement joins TRBV4-1 to TRBJ1-1, with D possibly matching TRBD1 (5 bases). CDR1 is MGHRA, CDR2 YSYEKL, per germline. The V end was cut by 3 bases, the J end by 2 bases, with 16 bases between. This CDR3 contains 16 residues.

This clone was detected only a few times. This chain uses TRBV30 with TRBJ2-3, with 8 bases lining up with TRBD2. The CDR3 has 14 residues. The J segment lost 6 bases and the V segment lost 7 bases, leaving 12 bases of the junction unmatched. Germline-derived CDR1 and CDR2 are GTSNPN and SVGIG (reference sequence). The CDR3 DNA follows: TGTGCCTCCTCAAGCGGGAGAGGGAGGGATACGCAGTATTTT. The encoded protein is CASSSGRGRDTQYF.

This clone was seen more than once but under ten times. The V and J genes are TRBV7-9 and TRBJ2-1; D is possibly TRBD2 (6 bases). Looked up from germline, CDR1 is SEHNR and CDR2 is FQNEAQ (reference sequence). The CDR3 has 15 residues. Trimming left V 2 bases short and J 6 bases short, with 14 bases between. The CDR3 protein is CASSLLLASVNEQFF. CDR3 nucleotides: TGTGCCAGCAGCTTACTGCTAGCGTCGGTCAATGAGCAGTTCTTC.

This clone was seen a handful of times. The V gene is TRBV6-4, the J gene TRBJ2-5, with a tentative D call TRBD1 (5 bases). The CDR3 totals 13 residues. Trimming cost V 0 bases and J 9 bases, with 11 bases left between them. Germline CDR1 MRHNA, CDR2 SNTAGT. In DNA form, the CDR3 reads TGTGCCAGCAGTGACTCGGCAGGGCATCCCCAGTACTTC. This sequence encodes CASSDSAGHPQYF.